A selection of T cell receptor beta chains follows, all from one sample in a study of PD-1 blockade in mismatch repair-deficient tumors. Here immunoSEQ multiplex PCR was the method, and the copy in TCRdb shows in-frame clones only, minus some. This sample yields more than 15,000 clones, of which more than 65% are seen a single time; around 3.3% belongs to the top ten. Source: PBMCs, taken 4 weeks after starting pembrolizumab. These receptors originate from an adult with mismatch repair-deficient cancer. CDR3s include the opening cysteine and the closing phenylalanine or tryptophan. A D gene is named only where the DNA matches it firmly. Only part of the rows carry a size: once, few, many, or a class if the clone is expanded.

NA	13	TRBV7-3	TRBJ2-3	NA	TGTGCCAGCAGCTTAGGTAGTCTCGGTACGCAGTATTTT	CASSLGSLGTQYF
NA	17	TRBV6-1	TRBJ1-3	TRBD1	TGTGCCAGCAGTGGGGGGCCTGACAGGGGGCGCGGAAACACCATATATTTT	CASSGGPDRGRGNTIYF
NA	13	TRBV28	TRBJ2-3	NA	TGTGCCAGCAGGTTGCCAGGGACTGATACGCAGTATTTT	CASRLPGTDTQYF
once	14	TRBV19	TRBJ1-2	NA	TGTGCCAGTAGTATCCAGGGTAGTAACTATGGCTACACCTTC	CASSIQGSNYGYTF
NA	15	TRBV28	TRBJ1-1	NA	TGTGCCAGCAGTTCCCCTAGGACAGCGAACACTGAAGCTTTCTTT	CASSSPRTANTEAFF
once	14	TRBV29-1	TRBJ2-2	TRBD2	TGCAGCGTTGACCGGGGGGGAGGCACCGGGGAGCTGTTTTTT	CSVDRGGGTGELFF
NA	15	TRBV5-5	TRBJ2-7	TRBD1	TGTGCCAGCAGCTGGGCTCCGGGACAGGGGTACGAGCAGTACTTC	CASSWAPGQGYEQYF
NA	15	TRBV5-1	TRBJ2-3	NA	TGCGCCAGCAGCTTTGGACATTCCAGATTGGATACGCAGTATTTT	CASSFGHSRLDTQYF
NA	14	TRBV28	TRBJ1-4	NA	TGTGCCAGCAAAGAAGCCGGGACTAATGAAAAACTGTTTTTT	CASKEAGTNEKLFF
NA	14	TRBV7-9	TRBJ1-4	TRBD1	TGTGCCAGCAGCCCGACAGGGGCAAATGAAAAACTGTTTTTT	CASSPTGANEKLFF
NA	18	TRBV28	TRBJ2-7	TRBD2	TGTGCCAGCAGTTTTGGTCTAGCGGGAGGGCCGGGACTATACGAGCAGTACTTC	CASSFGLAGGPGLYEQYF
NA	16	TRBV7-9	TRBJ2-7	NA	TGTGCCAGCAGCCCACCAACAGGGATTCATTCCTACGAGCAGTACTTC	CASSPPTGIHSYEQYF
NA	15	TRBV19	TRBJ2-7	TRBD1	TGTGCCAGTAGTATTTCGGGACAGGTGGTTTACGAGCAGTACTTC	CASSISGQVVYEQYF
NA	15	TRBV7-9	TRBJ1-1	NA	TGTGCCAGCAGCTTGGGAGGATGGGGAAACACTGAAGCTTTCTTT	CASSLGGWGNTEAFF
NA	14	TRBV7-6	TRBJ2-6	NA	TGTGCCAGCAGCTTCAGCTCTGGGGCCAACGTCCTGACTTTC	CASSFSSGANVLTF
NA	15	TRBV7-9	TRBJ2-1	TRBD2	TGTGCCAGCAGCATAGGACTAGCGGGCTTAAATGAGCAGTTCTTC	CASSIGLAGLNEQFF
once	14	TRBV5-4	TRBJ1-4	NA	TGTGCCAGCAGCCAAAAGACTGGGAATGAAAAACTGTTTTTT	CASSQKTGNEKLFF
few	14	TRBV5-4	TRBJ2-7	NA	TGTGCCAGCAGCTTGGGGCAGGGGAAGTACGAGCAGTACTTC	CASSLGQGKYEQYF
NA	14	TRBV18	TRBJ2-2	NA	TGTGCCAGCTCGCCTGGCTTGATCACCGGGGAGCTGTTTTTT	CASSPGLITGELFF
once	13	TRBV11-2	TRBJ1-2	NA	TGTGCCAGCAGCTCCCTCGGGGACTATGGCTACACCTTC	CASSSLGDYGYTF
NA	17	TRBV27	TRBJ2-3	TRBD1	TGTGCCAGCAGCCCTGAGGGGGCTACAGCTAGCACAGATACGCAGTATTTT	CASSPEGATASTDTQYF
few	15	TRBV18	TRBJ2-7	TRBD2	TGTGCCAGCTCACAACGTACTAGCGGGGCCTACGAGCAGTACTTC	CASSQRTSGAYEQYF
NA	20	TRBV6-1	TRBJ1-1	TRBD1	TGTGCCAGCAGTGAAGCGAAGTTAAGACAGGGTTTTCGAACTGGCACTGAAGCTTTCTTT	CASSEAKLRQGFRTGTEAFF
NA	15	TRBV28	TRBJ2-7	NA	TGTGCCAGCAGTTTAATTCGGACACTCTACTACGAGCAGTACTTC	CASSLIRTLYYEQYF
few	15	TRBV5-3	TRBJ2-7	TRBD2	TGTGCCAGAAGCCCCGGACTAGCGAGTTACTACGAGCAGTACTTC	CARSPGLASYYEQYF
NA	13	TRBV10-1	TRBJ1-4	NA	TGCGCCAGCAGCCAACGGGTTGGGGAAAAACTGTTTTTT	CASSQRVGEKLFF
NA	13	TRBV10-3	TRBJ1-2	NA	TGTGCCATCAGTGGAGTACAGGGCGATGGCTACACCTTC	CAISGVQGDGYTF
NA	13	TRBV10-1	TRBJ2-1	TRBD2	TGCGCCAGCAGTGAGTCCGCTAGCGGGAGTTTCCTCTTC	CASSESASGSFLF
NA	16	TRBV9	TRBJ1-1	NA	TGTGCCAGCAGCGGAGAGGTTAGGAATTTGAACACTGAAGCTTTCTTT	CASSGEVRNLNTEAFF
NA	16	TRBV9	TRBJ1-3	NA	TGTGCCAGCAGCCCGCGACAGCGATATTCTGGAAACACCATATATTTT	CASSPRQRYSGNTIYF
NA	16	TRBV18	TRBJ2-3	NA	TGTGCCAGCTCAGAGTTTTCTCGACAGAGCACAGATACGCAGTATTTT	CASSEFSRQSTDTQYF
NA	13	TRBV14	TRBJ1-6	NA	TGTGCCAGCAGCCAAGATCTTAATTCACCCCTCCACTTT	CASSQDLNSPLHF
NA	14	TRBV19	TRBJ1-1	TRBD1	TGTGCCAGTAGGAAGACAGGGACAAACACTGAAGCTTTCTTT	CASRKTGTNTEAFF
NA	14	TRBV27	TRBJ2-7	NA	TGTGCCAGCAGTTTATCTGAGGGAAACTACGAGCAGTACTTC	CASSLSEGNYEQYF
NA	15	TRBV9	TRBJ1-1	TRBD1	TGTGCCAGCAGCGTCACAGGGGGCCTGAGGACTGAAGCTTTCTTT	CASSVTGGLRTEAFF
NA	15	TRBV5-4	TRBJ2-3	NA	TGTGCCAGCACCCCGGGAACCCTGGGGACAGATACGCAGTATTTT	CASTPGTLGTDTQYF
NA	14	TRBV19	TRBJ1-1	NA	TGTGCCAGTATCCCGGGATCCAAGTGGACTGAAGCTTTCTTT	CASIPGSKWTEAFF
once	16	TRBV5-8	TRBJ2-5	TRBD1	TGTGCCAGCAGCTTCTCCCGGGACAGGGTATACGAGACCCAGTACTTC	CASSFSRDRVYETQYF
few	15	TRBV5-1	TRBJ2-2	NA	TGCGCCAGCAGCTTGGTCCGGGAGAGGGGCGGGGAGCTGTTTTTT	CASSLVRERGGELFF
NA	13	TRBV11-2	TRBJ2-3	TRBD2	TGTGCCAGCGTGGCGGGAGCAGGAGATACGCAGTATTTT	CASVAGAGDTQYF
NA	13	TRBV7-8	TRBJ2-1	NA	TGTGCCAGCAGCCTCGGGGGGCAAAGTAAGCAGTTCTTC	CASSLGGQSKQFF
NA	13	TRBV14	TRBJ2-6	NA	TGTGCCAGCAGCCAAGATGATGAGTCCGTCCTGACTTTC	CASSQDDESVLTF
NA	15	TRBV4-2	TRBJ1-1	TRBD1	TGTGCCAGCAGCCAGGGACAGGGACCGAACACTGAAGCTTTCTTT	CASSQGQGPNTEAFF
NA	16	TRBV28	TRBJ2-2	TRBD2	TGTGCCAGCAGGCCGGGGCTAGCGGAGAACACCGGGGAGCTGTTTTTT	CASRPGLAENTGELFF
NA	13	TRBV6-1	TRBJ1-1	NA	TGTGCCAGCAGTCTTACAGAGAACACTGAAGCTTTCTTT	CASSLTENTEAFF
NA	20	TRBV9	TRBJ2-1	TRBD2	TGTGCCAGCAGCGTATCCTTGGGGGGATGGACTAGCGGGAGGCTCAATGAGCAGTTCTTC	CASSVSLGGWTSGRLNEQFF
NA	14	TRBV6-5	TRBJ1-2	TRBD1	TGTGCCAGCAGGAGACAGGGGCTAAACTATGGCTACACCTTC	CASRRQGLNYGYTF
NA	16	TRBV27	TRBJ2-3	NA	TGTGCCAGCACTCCTGTCGGAGGCCCCTTTACAGATACGCAGTATTTT	CASTPVGGPFTDTQYF
NA	17	TRBV5-8	TRBJ2-5	TRBD2	TGTGCCAGCAGCTTCCATAGCGGGAGGGACCCCTTTAAGACCCAGTACTTC	CASSFHSGRDPFKTQYF
NA	15	TRBV30	TRBJ2-1	NA	TGTGCCTGGGTCGGCGGGTGGACTTTCAACAATGAGCAGTTCTTC	CAWVGGWTFNNEQFF
NA	15	TRBV28	TRBJ1-5	NA	TGTGCCAGCACTCAGTTTACCCCCAGGGCCCAGCCCCAGCATTTT	CASTQFTPRAQPQHF
NA	17	TRBV27	TRBJ2-1	TRBD2	TGTGCCAGCAGTAAGGGACTAGCGGGAGGTTCCTACAATGAGCAGTTCTTC	CASSKGLAGGSYNEQFF
NA	16	TRBV5-1	TRBJ2-3	NA	TGCGCCAGCAGCCCACTAGGGACACTTAGCACAGATACGCAGTATTTT	CASSPLGTLSTDTQYF
NA	14	TRBV28	TRBJ1-5	NA	TGTGCCAGCAGTCTAGGGGCCTTGAATCAGCCCCAGCATTTT	CASSLGALNQPQHF
NA	13	TRBV18	TRBJ2-4	TRBD1	TGTGCCAGCTCCCAGACAGGGTTTGACATTCAGTACTTC	CASSQTGFDIQYF